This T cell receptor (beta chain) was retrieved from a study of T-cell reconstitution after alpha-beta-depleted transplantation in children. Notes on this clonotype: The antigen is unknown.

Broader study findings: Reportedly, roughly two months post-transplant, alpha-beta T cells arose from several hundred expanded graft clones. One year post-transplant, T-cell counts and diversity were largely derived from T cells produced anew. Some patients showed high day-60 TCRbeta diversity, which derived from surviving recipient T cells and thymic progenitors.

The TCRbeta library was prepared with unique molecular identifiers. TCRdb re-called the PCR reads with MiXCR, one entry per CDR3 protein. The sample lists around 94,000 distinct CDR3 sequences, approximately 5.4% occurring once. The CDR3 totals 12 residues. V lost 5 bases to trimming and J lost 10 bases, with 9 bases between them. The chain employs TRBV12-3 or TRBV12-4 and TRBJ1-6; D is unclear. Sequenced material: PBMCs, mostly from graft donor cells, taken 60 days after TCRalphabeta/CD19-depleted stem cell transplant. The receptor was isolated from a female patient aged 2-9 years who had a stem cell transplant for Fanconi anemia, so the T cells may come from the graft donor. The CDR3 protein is CASSREGSPLHF. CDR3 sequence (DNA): TGTGCCAGCAGTCGCGAAGGGTCACCCCTCCACTTT.